This T cell receptor (beta chain) came from a study of T cells in Graves' hyperthyroidism and ophthalmopathy. This clonotype was seen many times. The target antigen is unknown. Researchers took RNA transcripts and amplified the TCR beta CDR3 regions from them. The HTBI set primed first-round TCR CDR3 RT-PCR. TCRdb fed the multiplex PCR reads into MiXCR, producing one record per CDR3 protein. The sample yields 500,000 to 650,000 distinct CDR3 sequences, more than 15% seen once. Points from the study as a whole: Researchers found most expanded thyroid clonotypes above 0.001 in blood as well.

This CDR3 region has 13 residues. The trim removed 7 bases at V and 1 base at J, leaving 2 bases unmatched. Germline CDR1 and CDR2: SNHLY and FYNNEI. Sequencing was performed on blood. This TCR was sampled from a woman younger than 35 with Graves' ophthalmopathy. The rearrangement uses TRBV2 and TRBJ2-5, with TRBD2 matching over 8 bases. As DNA, the CDR3 is TGTGCCAGCACGGGGGGGATCCAAGAGACCCAGTACTTC. This sequence encodes CASTGGIQETQYF.